This T cell receptor beta chain was observed in a study of post-analysis software for immune sequencing data. Study details: The patients showed relapsing-remitting, secondary progressive and progressive-relapsing multiple sclerosis courses.

The germline V and J ends were trimmed by 2 bases and 2 bases, with 6 bases remaining between them. Per germline, CDR1 MGHRA and CDR2 YSYEKL. The CDR3 is 13 amino acids. This clonotype was counted many times. The antigen is unknown. Carried by the TCR beta cDNA libraries were unique molecular identifiers. T cells, about 0.95 to 10 million of them, yielded some 500,000 cDNA molecules. TCRdb re-called the PCR reads with MiXCR, one entry per CDR3 protein. The table has fewer than 700,000 distinct CDR3 sequences, 44% seen once. General observations from the study: Several TRBV segments were more frequent in patients than controls; TRBV5-6, TRBV5-1 and TRBV20-1 belonged to this group. Those samples that were prepared in the same batch co-clustered strongly by F measure.

This chain uses TRBV4-1 with TRBJ2-5; D uncertain. The material sequenced was blood. The sequence was collected from a girl aged 10 to 17 with multiple sclerosis. CDR3 DNA sequence: TGCGCCAGCAGCCAATGGACGCAAGAGACCCAGTACTTC. Amino acid sequence: CASSQWTQETQYF.